The rows below give T cell receptor beta chains drawn from one sample of a study of blood T cell repertoires in COVID-19. The table came from immunoSEQ multiplex PCR; TCRdb's copy has only in-frame clones and leaves some out. The sample has 250,000 or so clones; around 80% are singletons. Sequencing was carried out using peripheral blood. These receptors were taken from a human donor in a cohort sampled during active COVID-19. CDR3s include the opening cysteine and the closing phenylalanine or tryptophan. D genes are given only for firm matches. Size is omitted from some rows. Given values are once, few, many or a class for expanded clones.

clone_size	v_call	j_call	d_call	cdr3_aa	cdr3_nt
few	TRBV5-1	TRBJ2-6	TRBD1	CASSFTGGSGANVLTF	TGCGCCAGCAGCTTTACAGGGGGCAGTGGGGCCAACGTCCTGACTTTC
-	TRBV21-1	TRBJ1-3	-	CASSISDRGDSGNTIYF	TGTGCCAGCAGCATCTCCGACAGGGGTGACTCTGGAAACACCATATATTTT
once	TRBV6-5	TRBJ2-7	TRBD1	CASSYRTGNEQYF	TGTGCCAGCAGCTATAGGACAGGGAACGAGCAGTACTTC
once	TRBV5-1	TRBJ2-1	-	CASSLEGTNYNEQFF	TGCGCCAGCAGCTTGGAAGGGACAAACTACAATGAGCAGTTCTTC
-	TRBV5-1	TRBJ2-5	TRBD1	CASSPGTGRETQYF	TGCGCCAGCAGCCCAGGGACAGGAAGGGAGACCCAGTACTTC
-	TRBV21-1	TRBJ1-6	-	CASSNWRSRDRGSSLHF	TGTGCCAGCAGCAATTGGAGAAGCCGGGACAGGGGTTCATCCCTCCACTTT
few	TRBV2	TRBJ1-5	TRBD1	CASSDRGREQPQHF	TGTGCCAGCAGTGACAGGGGGCGCGAGCAGCCCCAGCATTTT
-	TRBV14	TRBJ2-6	-	CASSQISGDGANVLTF	TGTGCCAGCAGCCAAATTTCAGGGGATGGGGCCAACGTCCTGACTTTC
-	TRBV29-1	TRBJ1-4	-	CSVVQGLGEKLFF	TGCAGCGTCGTTCAGGGACTCGGCGAAAAACTGTTTTTT
once	TRBV2	TRBJ1-2	TRBD1	CASSWTGTGTNYGYTF	TGTGCCAGCAGTTGGACCGGGACAGGGACGAACTATGGCTACACCTTC
-	TRBV7-9	TRBJ2-3	TRBD1	CASSPPGQGTNTQYF	TGTGCCAGCAGCCCCCCGGGACAGGGGACGAATACGCAGTATTTT
-	TRBV11-2	TRBJ1-3	-	CASSLALSGNTIYF	TGTGCCAGCAGCTTAGCCCTCTCTGGAAACACCATATATTTT
-	TRBV19	TRBJ2-3	TRBD1	CASSKDRALTDTQYF	TGTGCCAGTAGTAAGGACAGGGCGCTGACAGATACGCAGTATTTT
few	TRBV19	TRBJ1-3	-	CASSPNTGSGNTIYF	TGTGCCAGTAGTCCAAACACGGGCTCTGGAAACACCATATATTTT
-	TRBV5-4	TRBJ2-1	-	CASSRLADEQFF	TGTGCCAGCAGCCGCCTAGCTGATGAGCAGTTCTTC
-	TRBV4-2	TRBJ1-1	-	CASSQAFGWREGAEAFF	TGTGCCAGCAGCCAAGCCTTTGGTTGGCGGGAGGGCGCTGAAGCTTTCTTT
-	TRBV7-7	TRBJ2-2	-	CASSLEGVPGKEPTGELFF	TGTGCTAGCAGCTTAGAGGGGGTCCCCGGGAAGGAACCCACCGGGGAGCTGTTTTTT
-	TRBV9	TRBJ2-3	-	CASSGGVFTSTDTQYF	TGTGCCAGCAGCGGGGGGGTTTTCACTAGCACAGATACGCAGTATTTT
few	TRBV19	TRBJ1-2	-	CASNPTRGGYGYTF	TGTGCCAGTAACCCTACTCGGGGGGGCTATGGCTACACCTTC
-	TRBV19	TRBJ2-7	-	CASTPGVDYEQYF	TGTGCCAGTACCCCAGGGGTAGACTACGAGCAGTACTTC
-	TRBV3-1/TRBV3-2	TRBJ1-2	-	CASSPGEQNYGYTF	TGTGCCAGCAGCCCAGGCGAACAGAACTATGGCTACACCTTC
-	TRBV9	TRBJ2-7	-	CASSVEQGGYEQYF	TGTGCCAGCAGCGTAGAACAGGGAGGGTACGAGCAGTACTTC
-	TRBV6-1	TRBJ1-5	TRBD1	CASSGRTGPMEQPQHF	TGTGCCAGCAGTGGAAGGACAGGGCCCATGGAACAGCCCCAGCATTTT
-	TRBV19	TRBJ2-1	TRBD2	CASSIALLTSGGRNEQFF	TGTGCCAGTAGTATTGCCCTTCTGACTAGCGGGGGGCGGAATGAGCAGTTCTTC
-	TRBV2	TRBJ2-7	TRBD1	CASSVDRGIYEQYF	TGTGCCAGCAGTGTGGACAGGGGGATCTACGAGCAGTACTTC
once	TRBV10-3	TRBJ2-2	TRBD1	CAISESRRQGSHRELFF	TGTGCCATCAGTGAGTCGAGGAGACAGGGAAGCCACCGGGAGCTGTTTTTT
once	TRBV5-1	TRBJ1-4	TRBD1	CASSPKMGTASMRDEKLFF	TGCGCCAGCAGCCCTAAAATGGGGACAGCTTCCATGAGGGATGAAAAACTGTTTTTT
few	TRBV18	TRBJ1-1	TRBD1	CASSPVAGGPEAFF	TGTGCCAGCTCACCAGTGGCAGGGGGCCCTGAAGCTTTCTTT
once	TRBV19	TRBJ1-5	TRBD1	CASSTVYRGSGQPQHF	TGTGCCAGTAGTACCGTCTACAGGGGATCAGGTCAGCCCCAGCATTTT
-	TRBV3-1/TRBV3-2	TRBJ2-2	TRBD2	CASSFRTSGSPGELFF	TGTGCCAGCAGCTTTCGGACTAGCGGGAGTCCCGGGGAGCTGTTTTTT
-	TRBV7-3	TRBJ1-2	TRBD1	CASSSGQANGYTF	TGTGCCAGCAGCTCGGGACAGGCTAATGGCTACACCTTC
-	TRBV28	TRBJ2-1	TRBD2	CASITSGSYNEQFF	TGTGCCAGCATTACTAGCGGGTCCTACAATGAGCAGTTCTTC
-	TRBV18	TRBJ2-7	-	CASSPGIYEQYF	TGTGCCAGCTCACCGGGCATCTACGAGCAGTACTTC
-	TRBV6-2/TRBV6-3	TRBJ2-7	TRBD2	CASSPRGRAYEQYF	TGTGCCAGCAGTCCGCGCGGGAGAGCCTACGAGCAGTACTTC
-	TRBV10-3	TRBJ2-1	-	CAISESVGGSYNEQFF	TGTGCCATCAGTGAGTCAGTGGGGGGCTCCTACAATGAGCAGTTCTTC
-	TRBV12-3/TRBV12-4	TRBJ1-5	-	CASSYRANQPQHF	TGTGCCAGCAGTTACAGGGCCAATCAGCCCCAGCATTTT
few	TRBV5-1	TRBJ1-6	-	CASKRLQDNSPLHF	TGCGCCAGCAAACGGTTACAGGATAATTCACCCCTCCACTTT